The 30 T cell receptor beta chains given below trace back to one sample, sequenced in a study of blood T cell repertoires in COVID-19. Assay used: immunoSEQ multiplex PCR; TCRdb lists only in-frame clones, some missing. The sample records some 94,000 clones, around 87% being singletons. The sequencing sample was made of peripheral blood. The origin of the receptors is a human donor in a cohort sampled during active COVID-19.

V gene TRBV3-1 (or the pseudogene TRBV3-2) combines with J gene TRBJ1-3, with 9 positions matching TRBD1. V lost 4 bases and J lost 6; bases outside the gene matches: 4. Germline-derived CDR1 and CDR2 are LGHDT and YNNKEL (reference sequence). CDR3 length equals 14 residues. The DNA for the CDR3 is TGTGCCAGCAGCCTTACAGGGGGCGAAAACACCATATATTTT. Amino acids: CASSLTGGENTIYF.

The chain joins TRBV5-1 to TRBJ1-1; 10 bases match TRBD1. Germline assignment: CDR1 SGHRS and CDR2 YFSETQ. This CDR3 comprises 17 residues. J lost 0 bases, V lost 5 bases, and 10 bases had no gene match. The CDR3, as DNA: TGCGCCAGCAGGGCCGGGGACAGGGGATCCATGAACACTGAAGCTTTCTTT. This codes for CASRAGDRGSMNTEAFF. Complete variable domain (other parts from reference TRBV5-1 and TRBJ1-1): KAGVTQTPRYLIKTRGQQVTLSCSPISGHRSVSWYQQTPGQGLQFLFEYFSETQRNKGNFPGRFSGRQFSNSRSEMNVSTLELGDSALYLCASRAGDRGSMNTEAFFGQGTRLTVV.

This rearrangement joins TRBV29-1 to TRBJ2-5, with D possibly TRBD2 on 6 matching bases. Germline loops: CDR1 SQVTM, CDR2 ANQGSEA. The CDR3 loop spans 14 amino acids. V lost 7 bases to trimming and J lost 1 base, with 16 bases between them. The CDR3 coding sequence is TGCAGCGCCCCCAGTAGGGGAGGCCAAGAGACCCAGTACTTC. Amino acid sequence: CSAPSRGGQETQYF.

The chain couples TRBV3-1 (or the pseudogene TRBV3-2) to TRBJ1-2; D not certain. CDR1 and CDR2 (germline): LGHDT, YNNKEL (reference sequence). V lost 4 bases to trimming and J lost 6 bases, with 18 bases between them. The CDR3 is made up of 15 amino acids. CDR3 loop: CASSPPLHTLNGYTF. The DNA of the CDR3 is TGTGCCAGCAGCCCGCCCCTCCACACGCTCAATGGCTACACCTTC.

The CDR3 nucleotides are TGTGCCAGCAGCCTTAGCGGGAGTAATAATGAGCAGTTCTTC. It encodes CASSLSGSNNEQFF. The chain couples TRBV6-5 to TRBJ2-1; TRBD2 agrees at 9 bases. This CDR3 is 14 amino acids long. The V segment lost 6 bases and the J segment 7 bases; nucleotides outside the gene matches: 7. Germline CDR1 MNHEY, CDR2 SVGAGI.

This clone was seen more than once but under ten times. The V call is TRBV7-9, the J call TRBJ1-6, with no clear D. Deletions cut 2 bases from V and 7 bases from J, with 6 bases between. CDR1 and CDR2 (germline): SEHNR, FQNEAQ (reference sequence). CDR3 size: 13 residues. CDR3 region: CASSLSGNSPLHF. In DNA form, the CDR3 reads TGTGCCAGCAGCTTATCAGGAAATTCACCCCTCCACTTT.

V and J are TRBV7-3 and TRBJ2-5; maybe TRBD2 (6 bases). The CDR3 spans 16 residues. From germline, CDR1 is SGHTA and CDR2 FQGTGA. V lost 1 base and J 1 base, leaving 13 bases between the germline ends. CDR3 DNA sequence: TGTGCCAGCAGCTTAAAGGCGAGGGGACTCCAAGAGACCCAGTACTTC. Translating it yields CASSLKARGLQETQYF.

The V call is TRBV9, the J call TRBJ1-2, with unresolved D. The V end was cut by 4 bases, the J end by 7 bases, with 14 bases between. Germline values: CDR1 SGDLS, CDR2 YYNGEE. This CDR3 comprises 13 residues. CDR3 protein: CASSPHYGSGYTF. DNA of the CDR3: TGTGCCAGCAGCCCTCACTATGGCTCTGGCTACACCTTC.

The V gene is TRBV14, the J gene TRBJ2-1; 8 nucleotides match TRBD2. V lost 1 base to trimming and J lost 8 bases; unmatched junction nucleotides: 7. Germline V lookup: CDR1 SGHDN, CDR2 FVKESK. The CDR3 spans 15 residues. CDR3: CASSQAGTSYYEQFF. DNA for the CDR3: TGTGCCAGCAGCCAAGCTGGGACTAGTTATTATGAGCAGTTCTTC.

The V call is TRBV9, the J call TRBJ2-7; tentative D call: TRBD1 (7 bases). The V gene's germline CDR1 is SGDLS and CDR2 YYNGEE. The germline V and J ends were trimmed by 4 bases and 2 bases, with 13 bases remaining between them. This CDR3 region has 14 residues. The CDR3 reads CASSPQGGAYEQYF. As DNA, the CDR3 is TGTGCCAGCAGCCCTCAGGGGGGCGCCTACGAGCAGTACTTC. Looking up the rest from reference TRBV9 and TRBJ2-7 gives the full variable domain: DSGVTQTPKHLITATGQRVTLRCSPRSGDLSVYWYQQSLDQGLQFLIQYYNGEERAKGNILERFSAQQFPDLHSELNLSSLELGDSALYFCASSPQGGAYEQYFGPGTRLTVT.

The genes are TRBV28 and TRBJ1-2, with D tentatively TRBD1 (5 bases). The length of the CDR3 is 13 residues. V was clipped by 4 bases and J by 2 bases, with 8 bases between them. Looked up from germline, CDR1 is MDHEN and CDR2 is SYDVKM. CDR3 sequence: CASSYDSNYGYTF. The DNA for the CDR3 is TGTGCCAGCAGTTATGACAGCAACTATGGCTACACCTTC.

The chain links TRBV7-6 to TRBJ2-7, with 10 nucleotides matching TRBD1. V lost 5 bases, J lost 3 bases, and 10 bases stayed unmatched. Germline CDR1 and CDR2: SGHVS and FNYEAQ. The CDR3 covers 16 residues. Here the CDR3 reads CASSARQGASFYEQYF. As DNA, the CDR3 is TGTGCCAGCAGCGCCAGACAGGGGGCATCCTTCTACGAGCAGTACTTC. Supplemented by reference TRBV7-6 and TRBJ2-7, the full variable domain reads GAGVSQSPRYKVTKRGQDVALRCDPISGHVSLYWYRQALGQGPEFLTYFNYEAQQDKSGLPNDRFSAERPEGSISTLTIQRTEQRDSAMYRCASSARQGASFYEQYFGPGTRLTVT.

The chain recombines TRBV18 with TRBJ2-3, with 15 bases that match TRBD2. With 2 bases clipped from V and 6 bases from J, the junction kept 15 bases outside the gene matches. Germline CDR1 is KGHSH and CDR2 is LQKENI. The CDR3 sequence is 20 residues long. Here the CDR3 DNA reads TGTGCCAGCTCACCAAGATTCGGGACTAGCGGGGGGCAACTAAGTGATACGCAGTATTTT. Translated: CASSPRFGTSGGQLSDTQYF.

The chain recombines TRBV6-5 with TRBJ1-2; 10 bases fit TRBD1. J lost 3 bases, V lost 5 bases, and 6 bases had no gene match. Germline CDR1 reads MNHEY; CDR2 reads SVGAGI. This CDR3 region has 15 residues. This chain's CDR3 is CASSRDRGMDYGYTF. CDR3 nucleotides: TGTGCCAGCAGTCGGGACAGGGGAATGGACTATGGCTACACCTTC.

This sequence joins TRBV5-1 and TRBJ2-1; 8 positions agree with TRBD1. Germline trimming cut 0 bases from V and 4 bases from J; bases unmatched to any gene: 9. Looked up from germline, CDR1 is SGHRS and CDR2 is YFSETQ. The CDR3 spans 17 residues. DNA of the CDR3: TGCGCCAGCAGCTTGGGGGGACAGGCACCCCTTTACAATGAGCAGTTCTTC. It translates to CASSLGGQAPLYNEQFF.

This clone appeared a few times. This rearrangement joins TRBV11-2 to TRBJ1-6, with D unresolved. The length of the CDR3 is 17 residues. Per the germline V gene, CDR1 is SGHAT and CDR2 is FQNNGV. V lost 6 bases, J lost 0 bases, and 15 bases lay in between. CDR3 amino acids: CASRYTGRTSYNSPLHF. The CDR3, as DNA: TGTGCCAGCAGGTACACCGGGAGGACCTCCTATAATTCACCCCTCCACTTT.

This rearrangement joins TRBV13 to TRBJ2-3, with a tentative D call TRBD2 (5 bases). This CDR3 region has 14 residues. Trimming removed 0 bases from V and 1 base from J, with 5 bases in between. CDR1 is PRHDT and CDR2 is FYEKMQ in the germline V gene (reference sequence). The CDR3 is CASSLGSGTDTQYF. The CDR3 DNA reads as TGTGCCAGCAGCTTAGGTAGCGGCACAGATACGCAGTATTTT.

In DNA form, the CDR3 reads TGTGCCAGTACCGACAGGGTGGGGAACATTCAGTACTTC. This translates into CASTDRVGNIQYF. The chain links TRBV19 to TRBJ2-4; 7 nucleotides agree with TRBD1. The CDR3 spans 13 residues. V was clipped by 7 bases and J by 7 bases; unmatched bases: 7. Germline loops: CDR1 LNHDA, CDR2 SQIVND (reference sequence).

The CDR3 is CASSPGVAVSYGYTF. The CDR3 DNA reads TGTGCCAGCAGTCCCGGGGTGGCAGTAAGCTATGGCTACACCTTC. The chain employs TRBV6-5 and TRBJ1-2; D ambiguous. In germline, CDR1 is MNHEY, CDR2 SVGAGI. The CDR3 runs to 15 residues. Trimming removed 5 bases from V and 4 bases from J, with 17 bases in between.

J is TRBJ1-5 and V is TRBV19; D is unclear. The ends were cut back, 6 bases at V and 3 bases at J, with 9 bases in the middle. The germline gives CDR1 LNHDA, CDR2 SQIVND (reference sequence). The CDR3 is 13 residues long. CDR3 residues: CASSPGVNQPQHF. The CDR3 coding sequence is TGTGCCAGTAGCCCCGGGGTCAATCAGCCCCAGCATTTT.

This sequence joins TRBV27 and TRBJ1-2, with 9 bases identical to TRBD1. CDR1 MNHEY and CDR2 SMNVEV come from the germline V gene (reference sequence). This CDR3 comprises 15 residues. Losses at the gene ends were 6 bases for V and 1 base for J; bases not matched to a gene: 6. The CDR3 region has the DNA TGTGCCAGCAGCGAACAGGGGGCGATTAACTATGGCTACACCTTC. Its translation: CASSEQGAINYGYTF.

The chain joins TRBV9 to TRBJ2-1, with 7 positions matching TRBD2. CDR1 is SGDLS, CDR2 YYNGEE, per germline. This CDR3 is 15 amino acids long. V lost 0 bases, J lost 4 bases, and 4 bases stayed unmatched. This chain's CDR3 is CASSVEAGVYNEQFF. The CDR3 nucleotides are TGTGCCAGCAGCGTAGAGGCGGGGGTTTACAATGAGCAGTTCTTC.

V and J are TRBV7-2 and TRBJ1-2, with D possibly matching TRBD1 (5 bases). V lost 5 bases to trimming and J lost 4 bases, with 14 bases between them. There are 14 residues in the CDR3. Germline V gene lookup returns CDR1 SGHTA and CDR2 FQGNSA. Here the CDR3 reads CASSPSGGFYGYTF. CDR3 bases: TGTGCCAGCAGCCCCTCCGGGGGGTTCTATGGCTACACCTTC.

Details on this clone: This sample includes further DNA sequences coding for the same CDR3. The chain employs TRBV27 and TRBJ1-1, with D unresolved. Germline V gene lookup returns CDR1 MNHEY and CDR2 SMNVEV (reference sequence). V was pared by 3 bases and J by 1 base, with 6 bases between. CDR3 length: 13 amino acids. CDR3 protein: CASSLSRNTEAFF. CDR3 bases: TGTGCCAGCAGTTTGTCCAGGAACACTGAAGCTTTCTTT.

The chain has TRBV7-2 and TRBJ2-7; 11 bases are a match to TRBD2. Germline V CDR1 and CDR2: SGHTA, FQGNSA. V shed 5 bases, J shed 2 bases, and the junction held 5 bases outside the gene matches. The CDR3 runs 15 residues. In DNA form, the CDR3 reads TGTGCCAGCAGCCCGGGACTAGCGGCAACCTACGAGCAGTACTTC. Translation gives CASSPGLAATYEQYF.

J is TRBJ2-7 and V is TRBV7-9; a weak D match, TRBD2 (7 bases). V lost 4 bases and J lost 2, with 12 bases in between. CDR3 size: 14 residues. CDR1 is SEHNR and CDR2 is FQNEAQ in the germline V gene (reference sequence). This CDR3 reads CASSSQRDTYEQYF. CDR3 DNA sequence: TGTGCCAGCAGCTCCCAGCGGGACACCTACGAGCAGTACTTC.

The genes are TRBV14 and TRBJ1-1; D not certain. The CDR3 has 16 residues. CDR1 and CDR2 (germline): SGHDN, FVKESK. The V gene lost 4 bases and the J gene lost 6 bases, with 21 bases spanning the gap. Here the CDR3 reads CASSRLSGVAVAEAFF. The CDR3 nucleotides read TGTGCCAGCAGCCGACTCAGTGGAGTAGCGGTCGCTGAAGCTTTCTTT.

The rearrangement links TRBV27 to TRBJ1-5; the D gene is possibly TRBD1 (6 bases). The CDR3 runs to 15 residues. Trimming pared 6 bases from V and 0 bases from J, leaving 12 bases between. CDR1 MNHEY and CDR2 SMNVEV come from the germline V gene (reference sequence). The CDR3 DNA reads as TGTGCCAGCAGCACCGGGACATCTAGCAATCAGCCCCAGCATTTT. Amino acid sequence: CASSTGTSSNQPQHF.

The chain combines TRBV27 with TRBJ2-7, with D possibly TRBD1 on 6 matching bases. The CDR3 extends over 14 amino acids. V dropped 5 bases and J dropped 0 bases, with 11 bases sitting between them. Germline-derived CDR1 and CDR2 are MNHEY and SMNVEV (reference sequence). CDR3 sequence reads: CASSPGQSSYEQYF. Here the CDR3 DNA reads TGTGCCAGCAGTCCAGGACAGTCCTCCTACGAGCAGTACTTC.

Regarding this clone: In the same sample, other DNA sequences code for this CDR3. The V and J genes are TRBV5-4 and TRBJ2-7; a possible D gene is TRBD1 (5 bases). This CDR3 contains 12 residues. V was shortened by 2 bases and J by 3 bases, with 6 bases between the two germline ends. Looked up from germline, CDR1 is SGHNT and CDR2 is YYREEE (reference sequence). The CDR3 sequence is CASSLTGYEQYF. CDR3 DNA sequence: TGTGCCAGCAGCTTAACAGGCTACGAGCAGTACTTC.